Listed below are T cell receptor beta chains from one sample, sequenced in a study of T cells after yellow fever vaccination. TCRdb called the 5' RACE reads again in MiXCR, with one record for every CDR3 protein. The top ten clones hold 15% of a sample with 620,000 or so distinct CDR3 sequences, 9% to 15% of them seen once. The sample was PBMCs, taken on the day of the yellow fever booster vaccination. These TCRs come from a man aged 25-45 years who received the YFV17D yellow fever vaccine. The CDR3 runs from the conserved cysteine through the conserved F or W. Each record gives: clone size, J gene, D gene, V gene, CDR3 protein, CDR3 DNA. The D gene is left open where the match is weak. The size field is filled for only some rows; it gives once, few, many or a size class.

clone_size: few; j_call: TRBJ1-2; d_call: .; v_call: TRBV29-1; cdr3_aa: CSVRGIRGEELGYGYTF; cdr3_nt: TGCAGCGTGAGGGGGATACGGGGCGAAGAACTGGGCTATGGCTACACCTTC
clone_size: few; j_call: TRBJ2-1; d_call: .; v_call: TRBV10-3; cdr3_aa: CAISESASGSEQFF; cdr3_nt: TGTGCCATCAGTGAGTCCGCGTCAGGGAGTGAGCAGTTCTTC
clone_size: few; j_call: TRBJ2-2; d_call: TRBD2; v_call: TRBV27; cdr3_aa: CASSNSGRAGMLFF; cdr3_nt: TGTGCCAGCAGTAATAGCGGGAGGGCCGGAATGCTGTTTTTT
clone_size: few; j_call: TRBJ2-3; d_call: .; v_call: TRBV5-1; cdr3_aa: CASSTAGTDTQYF; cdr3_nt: TGCGCCAGCAGCACCGCGGGCACAGATACGCAGTATTTT
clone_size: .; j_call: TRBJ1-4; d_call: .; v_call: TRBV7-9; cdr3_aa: CASSLGGQGKLFF; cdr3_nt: TGTGCCAGCAGCTTAGGTGGGCAGGGAAAACTGTTTTTT
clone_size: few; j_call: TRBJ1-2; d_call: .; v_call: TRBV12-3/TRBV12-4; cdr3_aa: CASSITGNGYTF; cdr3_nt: TGTGCCAGCAGCATTACAGGGAATGGCTACACCTTC
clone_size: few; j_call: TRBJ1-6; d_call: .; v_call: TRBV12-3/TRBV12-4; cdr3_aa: CASSFERTTNSPLHF; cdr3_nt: TGTGCCAGCAGTTTTGAACGAACGACAAATTCACCCCTCCACTTT
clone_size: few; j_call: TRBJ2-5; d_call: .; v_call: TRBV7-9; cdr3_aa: CASSKLGAPETQYF; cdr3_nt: TGTGCCAGCAGCAAGCTAGGGGCCCCAGAGACCCAGTACTTC
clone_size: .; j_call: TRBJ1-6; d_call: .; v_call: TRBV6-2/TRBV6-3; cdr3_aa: CASSRVGKPLHF; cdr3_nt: TGTGCCAGCAGTAGGGTTGGAAAACCCCTCCACTTT
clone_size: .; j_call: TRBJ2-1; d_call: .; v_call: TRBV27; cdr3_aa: CASSLGQRGDNEQFF; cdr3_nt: TGTGCCAGCAGTTTGGGACAGCGGGGAGACAATGAGCAGTTCTTC
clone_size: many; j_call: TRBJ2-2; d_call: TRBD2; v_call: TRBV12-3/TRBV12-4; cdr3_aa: CASSFLAGVGGELFF; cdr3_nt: TGTGCCAGCAGCTTCCTAGCGGGAGTCGGCGGGGAGCTGTTTTTT
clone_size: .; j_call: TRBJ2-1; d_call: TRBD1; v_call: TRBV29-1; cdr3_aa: CSVGGQGSYNEQFF; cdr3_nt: TGCAGCGTTGGGGGACAGGGCTCCTACAATGAGCAGTTCTTC
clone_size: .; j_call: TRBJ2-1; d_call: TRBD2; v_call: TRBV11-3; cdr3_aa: CASSLVYLLAGGISSSYNEQFF; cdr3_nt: TGTGCCAGCAGCTTAGTTTATCTACTAGCGGGAGGAATCAGTAGCTCCTACAATGAGCAGTTCTTC
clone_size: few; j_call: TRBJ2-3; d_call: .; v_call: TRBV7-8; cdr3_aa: CASAGQALDTQYF; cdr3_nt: TGTGCCAGCGCCGGGCAGGCTCTGGATACGCAGTATTTT
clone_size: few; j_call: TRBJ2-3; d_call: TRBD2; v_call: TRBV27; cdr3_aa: CASSLGFSGRADTQYF; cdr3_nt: TGTGCCAGCAGTTTGGGTTTTAGCGGGAGGGCAGATACGCAGTATTTT
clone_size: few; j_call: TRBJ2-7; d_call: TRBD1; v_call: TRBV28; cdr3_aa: CASSLSGTGYEQYF; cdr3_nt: TGTGCCAGCAGTTTATCCGGGACAGGGTATGAGCAGTACTTC
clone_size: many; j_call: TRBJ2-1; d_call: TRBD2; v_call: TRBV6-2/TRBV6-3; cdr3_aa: CASRTSGSYGYNEQFF; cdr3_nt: TGTGCCAGCAGAACTAGCGGGAGTTACGGGTACAATGAGCAGTTCTTC
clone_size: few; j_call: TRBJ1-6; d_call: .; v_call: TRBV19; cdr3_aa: CASSTGTASNSPLHF; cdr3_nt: TGTGCCAGTAGTACCGGGACGGCCTCGAATTCACCCCTCCACTTT
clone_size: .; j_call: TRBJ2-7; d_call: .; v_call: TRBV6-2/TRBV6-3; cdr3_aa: CASSNGEPPLYEQYF; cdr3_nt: TGTGCCAGCAGCAATGGGGAGCCCCCCCTCTACGAGCAGTACTTC
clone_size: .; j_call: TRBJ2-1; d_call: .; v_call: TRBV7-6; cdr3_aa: CASSLDTVGEQFF; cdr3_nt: TGTGCCAGCAGCTTAGACACGGTAGGAGAGCAGTTCTTC
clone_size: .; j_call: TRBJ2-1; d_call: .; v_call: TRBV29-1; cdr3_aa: CSVEGDFSSYNEQFF; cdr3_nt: TGCAGCGTTGAAGGTGACTTTAGCTCCTACAATGAGCAGTTCTTC
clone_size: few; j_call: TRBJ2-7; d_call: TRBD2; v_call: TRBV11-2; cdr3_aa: CASSSLPCGTSGRCEQYF; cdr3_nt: TGTGCCAGCAGCTCCCTCCCCTGTGGGACTAGCGGGAGGTGCGAGCAGTACTTC
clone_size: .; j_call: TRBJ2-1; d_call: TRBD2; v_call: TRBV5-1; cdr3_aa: CASSLTGTSGRAPYNEQFF; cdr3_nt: TGCGCCAGCAGCTTAACCGGGACTAGCGGGAGGGCCCCCTACAATGAGCAGTTCTTC
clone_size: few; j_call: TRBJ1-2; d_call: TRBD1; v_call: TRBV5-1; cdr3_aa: CASSKGQGALGYTF; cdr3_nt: TGCGCCAGCAGCAAGGGACAGGGGGCGCTTGGCTACACCTTC
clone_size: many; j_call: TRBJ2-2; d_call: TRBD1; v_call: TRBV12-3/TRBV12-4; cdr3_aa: CASKRGQVPGELFF; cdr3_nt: TGTGCCAGCAAGAGGGGACAGGTACCGGGTGAGCTGTTTTTT
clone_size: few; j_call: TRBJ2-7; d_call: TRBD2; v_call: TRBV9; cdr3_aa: CASSTRGTSGSYEQYF; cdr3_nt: TGTGCCAGCAGCACAAGAGGGACTAGCGGATCCTACGAGCAGTACTTC
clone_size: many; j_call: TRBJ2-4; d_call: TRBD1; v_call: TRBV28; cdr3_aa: CASSQQGTNIQYF; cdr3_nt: TGTGCCAGCAGTCAACAGGGGACAAACATTCAGTACTTC
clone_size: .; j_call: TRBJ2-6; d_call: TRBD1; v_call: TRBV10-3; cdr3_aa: CATKDRGRPAGANVLTF; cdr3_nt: TGTGCCACCAAGGACAGGGGGCGCCCCGCCGGGGCCAACGTCCTGACTTTC
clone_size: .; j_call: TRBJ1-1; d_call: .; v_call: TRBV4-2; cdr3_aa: CASSQDPRTAEAFF; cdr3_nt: TGTGCCAGCAGCCAAGATCCTAGGACCGCTGAAGCTTTCTTT